The 32 T cell receptor beta chains given below trace back to one sample, sequenced in a study of blood T cell repertoires in COVID-19. Libraries were prepared by immunoSEQ multiplex PCR; TCRdb keeps only in-frame clonotypes and omits some of them. Of under 80,000 clones listed, roughly 87% were seen once; the top ten hold 11%. The specimen was peripheral blood. The receptors come from a middle-aged man with acute or convalescent COVID-19.

J is TRBJ1-2 and V is TRBV7-2; unclear D gene. This CDR3 has 16 amino acids. In germline, CDR1 is SGHTA, CDR2 FQGNSA. The V end lost 5 bases, the J end lost 4 bases, and 20 bases lay between the germline ends. The CDR3 here is CASSPGGQRRGYGYTF. In DNA, the CDR3 is TGTGCCAGCAGCCCAGGCGGGCAGCGGCGTGGCTATGGCTACACCTTC.

The chain is built from TRBV29-1 and TRBJ2-1; D perhaps matches TRBD2 (6 bases). The CDR3 sequence is 12 residues long. The germline V gene has CDR1 SQVTM and CDR2 ANQGSEA. Trimming cost V 4 bases and J 14 bases, with 18 bases left between them. For the CDR3, the DNA is TGCAGCGTTGGACTAGTGGGAGTTGATGAGTTCTTC. It specifies CSVGLVGVDEFF.

This CDR3 is CASSRTVLFYEQYF. The CDR3, as DNA: TGTGCCAGCAGCAGGACAGTGTTATTCTACGAGCAGTACTTC. The chain is built from TRBV7-2 and TRBJ2-7, with a tentative D call TRBD1 (6 bases). V was pared by 5 bases and J by 3 bases, with 14 bases between. Germline lookup yields CDR1 SGHTA and CDR2 FQGNSA. The CDR3 runs 14 residues.

This chain joins TRBV18 and TRBJ2-3, with 9 bases matching TRBD2. Trimming at V came to 8 bases and at J to 3 bases, leaving 6 bases not matched to a gene. The length of the CDR3 is 14 residues. The V gene's germline CDR1 is KGHSH and CDR2 LQKENI. CDR3 in DNA: TGTGCCAGCCAGAGCGGGGGGCGTACAGATACGCAGTATTTT. Protein: CASQSGGRTDTQYF.

The genes are TRBV7-2 and TRBJ2-7, with unresolved D. V lost 5 bases, J lost 1 base, and 6 bases lay in between. Germline V lookup: CDR1 SGHTA, CDR2 FQGNSA. The CDR3 loop spans 12 amino acids. DNA of the CDR3: TGTGCCAGCAGCAGCCGTTCCTACGAGCAGTACTTC. This translates into CASSSRSYEQYF.

The CDR3 DNA follows: TGTGCCAGCAGTTACTCCTCTTACACTGAAGCTTTCTTT. Its protein product is CASSYSSYTEAFF. V and J are TRBV6-5 and TRBJ1-1, with D unresolved. Germline assignment: CDR1 MNHEY and CDR2 SVGAGI. V lost 0 bases to trimming and J lost 3 bases, with 5 bases between them. This CDR3 is 13 amino acids long.

This chain joins TRBV15 and TRBJ2-1; D is unresolved. V was cut by 5 bases and J by 8 bases, with 10 bases left in between. The CDR3 is 12 residues long. The germline V gene has CDR1 LNHNV and CDR2 YYDKDF (reference sequence). The CDR3, as DNA: TGTGCCACCAGCTTAAACAGTGATGAGCAGTTCTTC. It specifies CATSLNSDEQFF. The full variable domain, with the rest looked up from reference TRBV15 and TRBJ2-1, is DAMVIQNPRYQVTQFGKPVTLSCSQTLNHNVMYWYQQKSSQAPKLLFHYYDKDFNNEADTPDNFQSRRPNTSFCFLDIRSPGLGDTAMYLCATSLNSDEQFFGPGTRLTVL.

The rearrangement links TRBV5-5 to TRBJ2-4, with 7 bases that match TRBD1. V was clipped by 4 bases and J by 7 bases; unmatched bases: 8. Germline V lookup: CDR1 SGHKS, CDR2 YYEKEE (reference sequence). The CDR3 spans 14 residues. The CDR3 loop is CASSTPGTVNIQYF. The CDR3, as DNA: TGTGCCAGCAGCACGCCCGGGACAGTGAACATTCAGTACTTC. Combining the CDR3 with reference TRBV5-5 and TRBJ2-4 gives the whole variable domain DAGVTQSPTHLIKTRGQQVTLRCSPISGHKSVSWYQQVLGQGPQFIFQYYEKEERGRGNFPDRFSARQFPNYSSELNVNALLLGDSALYLCASSTPGTVNIQYFGAGTRLSVL.

The chain is built from TRBV21-1 and TRBJ2-5; TRBD2, the table's D call, lacks a check against the DNA. TRBV21-1 constitutes a pseudogene. The CDR3 extends over 16 amino acids. The CDR3 reads CASSKGSKRFGETQYF. In nucleotides, the CDR3 is TGTGCCAGCAGCAAAGGAAGTAAAAGGTTCGGGGAAACCCAGTACTTC.

The chain combines TRBV5-5 with TRBJ2-5; D possibly corresponds to TRBD2 (6 bases). The CDR3 runs 15 residues. CDR1 is SGHKS, CDR2 YYEKEE, per germline (reference sequence). V dropped 0 bases and J dropped 2 bases, with 11 bases sitting between them. CDR3 sequence: CASSLEVGGQETQYF. In DNA form, the CDR3 reads TGTGCCAGCAGCTTGGAAGTCGGGGGACAAGAGACCCAGTACTTC.

This clone appeared once. V and J are TRBV5-1 and TRBJ1-1; perhaps TRBD1 as D (6 bases). The V gene lost 0 bases and the J gene lost 5 bases, with 14 bases spanning the gap. This CDR3 is built from 15 residues. Germline values: CDR1 SGHRS, CDR2 YFSETQ. For the CDR3, the DNA is TGCGCCAGCAGCTTGGAGGGCGGGAGGGGGACTGAAGCTTTCTTT. Translating gives CASSLEGGRGTEAFF. The variable domain in full, completed from reference TRBV5-1 and TRBJ1-1, reads KAGVTQTPRYLIKTRGQQVTLSCSPISGHRSVSWYQQTPGQGLQFLFEYFSETQRNKGNFPGRFSGRQFSNSRSEMNVSTLELGDSALYLCASSLEGGRGTEAFFGQGTRLTVV.

The gene calls are TRBV18 and TRBJ2-5; D ambiguous. Trimming removed 4 bases at V and 5 bases at J, with 11 bases between. Germline V lookup: CDR1 KGHSH, CDR2 LQKENI. The CDR3 loop spans 13 amino acids. The CDR3 here is CASSLPRPETQYF. The CDR3 DNA is TGTGCCAGCTCACTGCCCAGGCCCGAGACCCAGTACTTC. The variable domain in full, with the rest retrieved from reference TRBV18 and TRBJ2-5, is NAGVMQNPRHLVRRRGQEARLRCSPMKGHSHVYWYRQLPEEGLKFMVYLQKENIIDESGMPKERFSAEFPKEGPSILRIQQVVRGDSAAYFCASSLPRPETQYFGPGTRLLVL.

J is TRBJ2-5 and V is TRBV2, with D perhaps matching TRBD2 (6 bases). The V and J ends lost 8 bases and 2 bases respectively, with 12 bases between them. Germline CDR1 is SNHLY and CDR2 is FYNNEI. This CDR3 contains 13 residues. CDR3 in amino acids: CASLPGRQETQYF. The CDR3 DNA reads as TGTGCCAGCCTTCCCGGGAGACAAGAGACCCAGTACTTC.

V is TRBV7-9 and J is TRBJ2-7, with D possibly TRBD2 on 6 matching bases. CDR3 length: 16 residues. Germline V gives CDR1 SEHNR, CDR2 FQNEAQ (reference sequence). V lost 4 bases, J lost 4 bases, and 20 bases lay in between. CDR3 amino acids: CASSSPRGMGRYEQYF. CDR3 sequence (DNA): TGTGCCAGCAGCTCACCTCGCGGGATGGGGAGATACGAGCAGTACTTC.

V is TRBV29-1 and J is TRBJ1-2; D remains ambiguous. Deletions cut 4 bases from V and 6 bases from J, with 12 bases between. The CDR3 is made up of 12 amino acids. The germline gives CDR1 SQVTM, CDR2 ANQGSEA. This CDR3 is CSVVGQTDGYTF. In nucleotides, the CDR3 is TGCAGCGTTGTGGGCCAGACCGATGGCTACACCTTC.

This chain links TRBV12-3 or TRBV12-4 with TRBJ1-2; D call uncertain. The germline V and J ends were trimmed by 6 bases and 8 bases, with 13 bases remaining between them. This CDR3 is 12 amino acids long. The CDR3 loop is CASSTTAGGYTF. CDR3 DNA: TGTGCCAGCAGCACAACAGCGGGAGGCTACACCTTC.

The J gene is TRBJ2-7, the V gene TRBV7-2; 12 bases line up with TRBD1. The germline V gene has CDR1 SGHTA and CDR2 FQGNSA. CDR3 length: 18 residues. Trimming removed 6 bases from V and 3 bases from J; junction bases left unmatched: 15. The CDR3 loop is CASSLPRGGQGARYEQYF. The CDR3 bases are TGTGCCAGCAGTTTACCCCGCGGGGGACAGGGGGCCCGCTACGAGCAGTACTTC.

The V and J genes are TRBV7-3 and TRBJ2-7; 10 positions match TRBD2. This CDR3 region has 15 residues. Germline-derived CDR1 and CDR2 are SGHTA and FQGTGA. Trimming took 5 bases from V and 2 from J; bases not matched to a gene: 6. In nucleotides, the CDR3 is TGTGCCAGCAGCGTTACTAGCGGGGACGCCTACGAGCAGTACTTC. This sequence encodes CASSVTSGDAYEQYF.

V and J are TRBV12-3 or TRBV12-4 and TRBJ1-1; perhaps TRBD1 as D (5 bases). Trimming shortened V by 6 bases and J by 0 bases, and 8 bases separated the two germline ends. CDR3 length: 13 residues. Here the CDR3 reads CASRPTVNTEAFF. DNA for the CDR3: TGTGCCAGCAGACCGACAGTGAACACTGAAGCTTTCTTT.

The genes are TRBV9 and TRBJ1-6; D might be TRBD1 (6 bases). V was cut by 3 bases and J by 12 bases, with 10 bases left in between. Germline V lookup: CDR1 SGDLS, CDR2 YYNGEE. This CDR3 spans 12 amino acids. The CDR3 here is CASSAGEGPLHF. As DNA, the CDR3 is TGTGCCAGCAGCGCAGGGGAAGGACCCCTCCACTTT.

V gene TRBV7-9 combines with J gene TRBJ2-3; 7 positions agree with TRBD1. The CDR3 has 13 amino acids. The ends lost 5 bases at V and 4 bases at J; junction bases unmatched: 3. Germline loops: CDR1 SEHNR, CDR2 FQNEAQ (reference sequence). The DNA for the CDR3 is TGTGCCAGCAGCATGGACAGGTCAGATACGCAGTATTTT. Its translation is CASSMDRSDTQYF.

The chain uses TRBV2 and TRBJ2-1; TRBD2 matches 9 bases. The trim removed 4 bases at V and 3 bases at J, leaving 1 base unmatched. Germline CDR1 is SNHLY and CDR2 is FYNNEI. The CDR3 covers 14 residues. Written as DNA, the CDR3 is TGTGCCAGCAGTGCACTAGCGGGCTACAATGAGCAGTTCTTC. Protein: CASSALAGYNEQFF.

This clone was seen a single time. V and J are TRBV24-1 and TRBJ2-1; 9 bases agree with TRBD1. Germline V lookup: CDR1 KGHDR, CDR2 SFDVKD. The CDR3 covers 15 residues. Trimming cost V 4 bases and J 9 bases; bases outside gene matches: 9. The CDR3 region is CATSDPGQGRGEQFF. CDR3 DNA sequence: TGTGCCACCAGTGACCCCGGACAGGGGAGAGGTGAGCAGTTCTTC.

By frequency in the sample, this clone is large. The rearrangement joins TRBV28 to TRBJ1-3, with 7 bases identical to TRBD1. The V and J ends lost 8 bases and 0 bases, in that order; junction bases with no gene match: 4. CDR1 is MDHEN and CDR2 is SYDVKM in the germline V gene. This CDR3 is 14 amino acids long. CDR3 sequence: CASVGTASGNTIYF. CDR3 coding DNA: TGTGCCAGCGTAGGGACAGCCTCTGGAAACACCATATATTTT.

This clone was seen once. This chain joins TRBV25-1 and TRBJ1-4; TRBD1 might be the D (5 bases). Germline lookup yields CDR1 MGHDK and CDR2 SYGVNS. CDR3 length: 16 residues. V lost 1 base to trimming and J lost 8 bases, with 17 bases between them. This CDR3 reads CASSEWGTGGSEKLFF. CDR3 DNA: TGTGCCAGCAGTGAATGGGGGACGGGGGGTTCGGAAAAACTGTTTTTT.

The chain has TRBV7-8 and TRBJ2-1, with 13 bases identical to TRBD2. V dropped 5 bases and J dropped 6; count of bases not matched to a gene: 7. This CDR3 spans 16 amino acids. Germline values: CDR1 SGHVS, CDR2 FQNEAQ. CDR3 in amino acids: CASSLGTSGILNEQFF. CDR3 bases: TGTGCCAGCAGCCTAGGGACTAGCGGGATCCTCAATGAGCAGTTCTTC.

The CDR3 sequence: CASGESSGNTIYF. Here the CDR3 DNA reads TGTGCCAGCGGGGAGAGCTCTGGAAACACCATATATTTT. The V gene is TRBV7-7, the J gene TRBJ1-3; D ambiguous. The length of the CDR3 is 13 residues. The germline CDR1 and CDR2 sequences are SSHAT and FNYEAQ (reference sequence). With 8 bases removed from V and 0 bases from J, the gap between germline ends came to 8 bases.

The gene calls are TRBV6-6 and TRBJ2-7; D might be TRBD2 (6 bases). The CDR3 is 18 residues long. Trimming took 5 bases from V and 0 from J, leaving 23 bases between them. The germline CDR1 and CDR2 sequences are MNHNY and SVGAGI (reference sequence). The CDR3 coding sequence is TGTGCCAGCAGTCCCGGGACTCCGAATACTAGAGGCTCCTACGAGCAGTACTTC. It translates to CASSPGTPNTRGSYEQYF.

The V gene is TRBV7-3, the J gene TRBJ1-1; tentative D call: TRBD1 (6 bases). Trimming removed 1 base at V and 0 bases at J, with 9 bases between. This CDR3 is built from 15 residues. Germline CDR1 and CDR2: SGHTA and FQGTGA. CDR3 region: CASSLMDRLNTEAFF. The CDR3 nucleotides read TGTGCCAGCAGCTTAATGGACAGATTGAACACTGAAGCTTTCTTT.

The J gene is TRBJ1-4, the V gene TRBV7-9, with TRBD1 identical over 8 bases. The CDR3 is made up of 19 amino acids. V lost 5 bases and J lost 2; bases outside the gene matches: 16. Germline loops: CDR1 SEHNR, CDR2 FQNEAQ (reference sequence). The CDR3 nucleotides read TGTGCCAGCAGCCCAGACGGGGTAAGGACAGGGTCGACTAATGAAAAACTGTTTTTT. Translation: CASSPDGVRTGSTNEKLFF.

CDR3 region: CASSQGRTGGSEQYF. In DNA, the CDR3 is TGCGCCAGCAGCCAAGGAAGGACAGGGGGCAGCGAGCAGTACTTC. J is TRBJ2-7 and V is TRBV4-3; TRBD1 agrees at 11 bases. Germline assignment: CDR1 LGHNA and CDR2 YSLEER. The junction had 5 bases not matched to a gene; V was cut back by 1 base and J by 6 bases. This CDR3 region has 15 residues.

The V and J genes are TRBV7-2 and TRBJ2-2; D not resolved. CDR3 size: 13 residues. V dropped 4 bases and J dropped 6 bases, with 9 bases sitting between them. CDR1 is SGHTA and CDR2 is FQGNSA in the germline V gene. The CDR3 loop is CASSSTYPGELFF. CDR3 nucleotide sequence: TGTGCCAGCAGCTCTACCTACCCCGGGGAGCTGTTTTTT. The entire variable domain, with the rest obtained from reference TRBV7-2 and TRBJ2-2, is as follows: GAGVSQSPSNKVTEKGKDVELRCDPISGHTALYWYRQSLGQGLEFLIYFQGNSAPDKSGLPSDRFSAERTGGSVSTLTIQRTQQEDSAVYLCASSSTYPGELFFGEGSRLTVL.